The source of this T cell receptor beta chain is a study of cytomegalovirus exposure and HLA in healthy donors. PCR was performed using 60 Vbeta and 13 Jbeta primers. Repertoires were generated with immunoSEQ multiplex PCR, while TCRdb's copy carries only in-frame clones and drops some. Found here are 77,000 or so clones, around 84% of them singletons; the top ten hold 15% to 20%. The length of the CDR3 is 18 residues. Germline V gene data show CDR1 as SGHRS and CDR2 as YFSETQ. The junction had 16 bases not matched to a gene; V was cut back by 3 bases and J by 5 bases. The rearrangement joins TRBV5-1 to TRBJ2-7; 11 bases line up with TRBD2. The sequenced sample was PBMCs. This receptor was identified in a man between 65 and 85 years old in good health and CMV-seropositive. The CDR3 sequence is CASSSIVAGGPIFHEQYF. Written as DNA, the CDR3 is TGCGCCAGCAGCTCGATCGTAGCGGGAGGGCCGATTTTCCACGAGCAGTACTTC.